The 3 T cell receptor beta chains listed next were all sequenced from one sample in a study of T-cell reconstitution after alpha-beta-depleted transplantation in children. Unique molecular identifiers were incorporated when the TCRbeta library was constructed. A single record per CDR3 protein comes from TCRdb applying MiXCR to the PCR reads. In the table there are about 170,000 distinct CDR3 sequences, around 10% of which are singletons. Here the sequenced sample was PBMCs, taken before TCRalphabeta/CD19-depleted stem cell transplant. The receptors were sampled from a boy aged 2 to 9 with acute myeloid leukemia, due to receive a stem cell transplant.

This clonotype is a singleton in its sample. J is TRBJ2-2 and V is TRBV7-9; no clear D gene. Per germline, CDR1 SEHNR and CDR2 FQNEAQ (reference sequence). The V end lost 5 bases, the J end lost 5 bases, and 6 bases lay between the germline ends. This CDR3 comprises 12 residues. Here the CDR3 reads CASSIVTGELFF. For the CDR3, the DNA is TGTGCCAGCAGCATCGTGACCGGGGAGCTGTTTTTT.

In this sample, this clonotype turned up many times. The chain recombines TRBV5-1 with TRBJ2-5; D is perhaps TRBD2 (5 bases). The length of the CDR3 is 13 residues. Per the germline V gene, CDR1 is SGHRS and CDR2 is YFSETQ. The V gene lost 5 bases and the J gene lost 5 bases, with 13 bases spanning the gap. The CDR3 here is CASRSDWRETQYF. As DNA, the CDR3 is TGCGCCAGCAGGAGCGACTGGAGGGAGACCCAGTACTTC.

This clonotype appeared many times. The chain recombines TRBV6-2 or TRBV6-3 with TRBJ2-1, with D perhaps being TRBD1 or TRBD2 (5 bases each). The V gene lost 9 bases and the J gene lost 0 bases, with 15 bases spanning the gap. Germline V gene data show CDR1 as MNHEY and CDR2 as SVGEGT. The CDR3 totals 15 residues. This chain's CDR3 is CARGPLGPSYNEQFF. In DNA form, the CDR3 reads TGTGCCAGGGGACCCTTGGGGCCCTCCTACAATGAGCAGTTCTTC.